A single sample is the source of the 18 T cell receptor beta chains below, sequenced in a study of blood T cells in healthy people across ages. It was with a sample-barcoded 5' primer and a J-beta primer mix that a second PCR of roughly 7 to 12 cycles was run. A single record per CDR3 protein comes from TCRdb applying MiXCR to the 5' RACE reads. This sample has over 600,000 distinct CDR3 sequences, with around 20% found just once. Sequenced: blood. These receptors all come from a man between 65 and 85 years old in good health.

This chain uses TRBV10-3 with TRBJ2-2; maybe TRBD1 (6 bases). Trimming removed 11 bases at V and 4 bases at J, with 20 bases between. Germline V lookup: CDR1 ENHRY, CDR2 SYGVKD. The CDR3 spans 15 residues. This CDR3 is CAASLGAGATGELFF. CDR3 coding DNA: TGTGCCGCCAGTTTAGGGGCAGGGGCCACCGGGGAGCTGTTTTTT.

This clonotype was observed a handful of times. The chain is built from TRBV10-3 and TRBJ2-1, with D perhaps matching TRBD2 (6 bases). The CDR3 contains 13 residues. V lost 7 bases and J lost 8, with 15 bases in between. Germline V gives CDR1 ENHRY, CDR2 SYGVKD. The CDR3 sequence: CAIMRAPGDEQFF. In DNA form, the CDR3 reads TGTGCCATCATGAGGGCGCCGGGGGATGAGCAGTTCTTC.

This clonotype has a handful of counts. The junction and the germline gene differ at one end; a read error may be behind it. The V gene is TRBV20-1, the J gene TRBJ2-7; a possible D gene is TRBD1 (6 bases). This CDR3 region has 14 residues. CDR1 DFQATT and CDR2 SNEGSKA come from the germline V gene (reference sequence). CDR3 DNA sequence: TGCGGTGCCGCGACAGGAGTCTTCTCCTACGAGCAGTACTTC. This codes for CGAATGVFSYEQYF.

The chain has TRBV20-1 and TRBJ2-1; 7 nucleotides match TRBD2. CDR1 and CDR2 from the germline V gene are DFQATT and SNEGSKA (reference sequence). CDR3 size: 13 residues. V lost 6 bases to trimming and J lost 5 bases; unmatched junction nucleotides: 7. The CDR3 nucleotides read TGCAGTGCCCCCGGGGGGACCCACAATGAGCAGTTCTTC. This encodes CSAPGGTHNEQFF.

There are many counts of this clonotype. The chain is built from TRBV3-1 and TRBJ2-1; D is possibly TRBD2 (5 bases). The CDR3 covers 13 residues. The V gene's germline CDR1 is LGHDT and CDR2 YNNKEL (reference sequence). V lost 3 bases and J 9 bases, leaving 12 bases between the germline ends. The CDR3: CASSHQLVSEQFF. The CDR3 DNA sequence: TGTGCCAGCAGCCATCAACTAGTTAGTGAGCAGTTCTTC.

This rearrangement joins TRBV7-9 to TRBJ2-7, with 8 bases identical to TRBD2. The V gene end was trimmed by 5 bases and the J gene end by 5 bases; junction bases not matched to a gene: 14. The germline gives CDR1 SEHNR, CDR2 FQNEAQ (reference sequence). CDR3 length: 16 amino acids. The CDR3 is CASSPIVAGIRNEQYF. The CDR3 region has the DNA TGTGCCAGCAGCCCTATCGTAGCGGGGATTAGGAACGAGCAGTACTTC. Filled out from reference TRBV7-9 and TRBJ2-7, the complete variable domain reads DTGVSQNPRHKITKRGQNVTFRCDPISEHNRLYWYRQTLGQGPEFLTYFQNEAQLEKSRLLSDRFSAERPKGSFSTLEIQRTEQGDSAMYLCASSPIVAGIRNEQYFGPGTRLTVT.

This clonotype was detected a few times. This sequence joins TRBV9 and TRBJ1-3; 7 bases map to TRBD1. The germline gives CDR1 SGDLS, CDR2 YYNGEE. The CDR3 covers 14 residues. After removal of 8 bases from V and 0 bases from J, the junction contained 5 bases not matched to a gene. The CDR3 nucleotides are TGTGCCAGTGGACAGGAGTTCTCTGGAAACACCATATATTTT. It encodes CASGQEFSGNTIYF.

This clonotype turned up a few times. The chain combines TRBV10-3 with TRBJ2-7, with D possibly being TRBD1 or TRBD2 (6 bases each). There are 17 residues in the CDR3. V was clipped by 3 bases and J by 0 bases, with 18 bases between them. The V gene's germline CDR1 is ENHRY and CDR2 SYGVKD. The CDR3, as DNA: TGTGCCATCAGTGACTCGGGGGTAGGGGGAATCTCCTACGAGCAGTACTTC. Protein: CAISDSGVGGISYEQYF.

The sample holds a few counts of this clonotype. CDR3 sequence (DNA): TGCAGTGCTCAGACAGGGGGCGATGATGGCTACACCTTC. This encodes CSAQTGGDDGYTF. The V call is TRBV20-1, the J call TRBJ1-2, with 10 bases lining up with TRBD1. The CDR3 runs to 13 residues. In germline, CDR1 is DFQATT, CDR2 SNEGSKA (reference sequence). V gave up 5 bases and J gave up 6 bases; unmatched junction bases: 6.

Points on this clonotype: One end of the junction is discordant with germline, which a read error may explain. The chain uses TRBV6-5 and TRBJ1-4, with 8 nucleotides matching TRBD1. Germline V CDR1 and CDR2: MNHEY, SVGAGI. The CDR3 sequence is 15 residues long. The CDR3 DNA is TGTGCCAGCAATTTAAGACAGGGGTTTTATGAAAAACTGCTTTTT. Encoded protein: CASNLRQGFYEKLLF.

The V gene is TRBV4-1, the J gene TRBJ2-1; 10 nucleotides line up with TRBD2. This CDR3 contains 17 residues. Germline CDR1 reads MGHRA; CDR2 reads YSYEKL. With 0 bases clipped from V and 4 bases from J, the junction kept 6 bases outside the gene matches. CDR3 nucleotide sequence: TGCGCCAGCAGCCAAGATTGGCTAGCGGGAGTATACAATGAGCAGTTCTTC. This gives the protein CASSQDWLAGVYNEQFF.

This clonotype was recorded many times. V usage is TRBV7-8 and J usage is TRBJ2-5, with D perhaps being TRBD1 or TRBD2 (5 bases each). Trimming took 3 bases from V and 5 from J, leaving 13 bases between them. Germline V gene data show CDR1 as SGHVS and CDR2 as FQNEAQ. This CDR3 is 14 amino acids long. CDR3: CASSFGTAFETQYF. The CDR3 bases are TGTGCCAGCAGCTTCGGGACGGCCTTTGAGACCCAGTACTTC.

This clonotype was found a few times. The chain combines TRBV4-1 with TRBJ2-3; tentative D call: TRBD2 (6 bases). The germline V gene has CDR1 MGHRA and CDR2 YSYEKL. Trimming left V 1 base short and J 3 bases short, with 11 bases between. This CDR3 has 15 residues. The CDR3, as DNA: TGCGCCAGCAGCCAAGGCGGGACCCAGACAGATACGCAGTATTTT. Residues: CASSQGGTQTDTQYF.

The J gene is TRBJ2-2, the V gene TRBV12-3 or TRBV12-4, with TRBD2 identical over 9 bases. The CDR3 extends over 15 amino acids. V gave up 3 bases and J gave up 7 bases; unmatched junction bases: 6. CDR3 coding DNA: TGTGCCAGCAGTTTGTCAGCGGGAGGAAGCGGGGAGCTGTTTTTT. Its protein product is CASSLSAGGSGELFF.

In its sample, this clonotype was seen a few times. V is TRBV20-1 and J is TRBJ1-5; tentatively, D is TRBD1 (6 bases). In germline, CDR1 is DFQATT, CDR2 SNEGSKA (reference sequence). This CDR3 is 15 amino acids long. The germline V and J ends were trimmed by 5 bases and 0 bases, with 14 bases remaining between them. CDR3 in amino acids: CSAYDRKTSNQPQHF. The DNA for the CDR3 is TGCAGTGCTTACGACAGGAAGACTAGCAATCAGCCCCAGCATTTT.

This clonotype appeared a few times. CDR3 residues: CASSLSGVRSTDTQYF. Here the CDR3 DNA reads TGCGCCAGCAGCTTGTCCGGGGTTCGGAGCACAGATACGCAGTATTTT. The chain has TRBV5-1 and TRBJ2-3; TRBD2 is a possible D gene (5 bases). Germline-derived CDR1 and CDR2 are SGHRS and YFSETQ. Trimming left V 1 base short and J 0 bases short, with 12 bases between. The CDR3 spans 16 residues. Supplemented by reference TRBV5-1 and TRBJ2-3, the full variable domain reads KAGVTQTPRYLIKTRGQQVTLSCSPISGHRSVSWYQQTPGQGLQFLFEYFSETQRNKGNFPGRFSGRQFSNSRSEMNVSTLELGDSALYLCASSLSGVRSTDTQYFGPGTRLTVL.

The V and J genes are TRBV6-1 and TRBJ1-6, with D perhaps TRBD1 (6 bases). The CDR3 contains 16 residues. Germline CDR1 and CDR2: MNHNS and SASEGT. Trimming left V 5 bases short and J 0 bases short, with 11 bases between. CDR3: CASSRQASSYNSPLHF. CDR3 DNA sequence: TGTGCCAGCAGTAGACAGGCGAGCTCCTATAATTCACCCCTCCACTTT.

This chain connects TRBV27 to TRBJ2-7, with no clear D. Trimming took 6 bases from V and 4 from J, leaving 13 bases between them. The CDR3 is 13 amino acids. Germline-derived CDR1 and CDR2 are MNHEY and SMNVEV (reference sequence). This CDR3 is CASSMDGLYEQYF. CDR3 nucleotides: TGTGCCAGCAGCATGGACGGGCTTTACGAGCAGTACTTC.